The clone carrying this TCR beta chain turned up a few times. The data originate from a study of tumor and adjacent non-tumor tissue in lung cancer. No cell sorting was done before RNA was extracted from the tissue. More than 3 cm separated this lung sample from the edge of the tumor. The V gene lost 0 bases and the J gene lost 2 bases, with 14 bases spanning the gap. This CDR3 is built from 16 residues. Germline V gene data show CDR1 as WNHNN and CDR2 as SYGVQD (reference sequence). A modified ARM-PCR protocol with three rounds of nested PCR amplified TCRbeta. Using its own MiXCR run on the multiplex PCR reads, TCRdb lists one record per CDR3 protein. This table holds approximately 68,000 distinct CDR3 sequences, 75% to 85% found once.

Material for sequencing was distant non-tumor lung tissue. This TCR was sampled from a man in his 60s with non-small cell lung cancer. V usage is TRBV10-1 and J usage is TRBJ2-7; D is unresolved. The CDR3 coding sequence is TGCGCCAGCAGTGAGTCAACCCTCCCAGGTCCCTACGAGCAGTACTTC. Amino acids: CASSESTLPGPYEQYF.